Listed below are T cell receptor beta chains from one sample, sequenced in a study of regulatory T cells in long-lasting Graves disease. TCRdb ran MiXCR on the multiplex PCR reads and lists one entry per CDR3 protein. This table has hundreds of thousands of distinct CDR3 sequences, approximately 15% appearing once. Separately, the same data were catalogued under a study of T cells in Graves' hyperthyroidism and ophthalmopathy.

The source was peripheral blood mononuclear cells (PBMCs), collected at new diagnosis, from a patient treated with antithyroid drugs. All receptors come from a woman in her thirties with Graves disease. Both conserved end residues are part of each CDR3. Fields, in order: CDR3 length, D gene, J gene, clone size, V gene, CDR3 DNA, CDR3 protein. The D gene is left open where the match is weak. Part of the rows lack a size; the others show once, few, many or a class for expanded clones.

cdr3_length: 15; d_call: .; j_call: TRBJ2-2; clone_size: .; v_call: TRBV6-1; cdr3_nt: TGTGCCAGCAACGACCCGGGACGGACTACCGGGGAGCTGTTTTTT; cdr3_aa: CASNDPGRTTGELFF
cdr3_length: 16; d_call: .; j_call: TRBJ1-1; clone_size: few; v_call: TRBV6-2/TRBV6-3; cdr3_nt: TGTGCCAGCAGTTACTCGAATGTGGGGCTGTCCACTGAAGCTTTCTTT; cdr3_aa: CASSYSNVGLSTEAFF
cdr3_length: 15; d_call: TRBD1; j_call: TRBJ1-2; clone_size: .; v_call: TRBV5-1; cdr3_nt: TGCGCCAGCAGCTTGGGTTCACAGGGGGCTCGTGGCTACACCTTC; cdr3_aa: CASSLGSQGARGYTF
cdr3_length: 15; d_call: TRBD2; j_call: TRBJ2-3; clone_size: many; v_call: TRBV2; cdr3_nt: TGTGCCAGCAGTCCTAGCGGGAGGGACACAGATACGCAGTATTTT; cdr3_aa: CASSPSGRDTDTQYF
cdr3_length: 13; d_call: .; j_call: TRBJ2-5; clone_size: few; v_call: TRBV5-4; cdr3_nt: TGTGCCAGCAGCGATAGATTCCAAGAGACCCAGTACTTC; cdr3_aa: CASSDRFQETQYF
cdr3_length: 18; d_call: TRBD1; j_call: TRBJ2-3; clone_size: many; v_call: TRBV6-9; cdr3_nt: TGTGCCAGCAGTTACTCCGTGACTACAGGGGCCAGCACAGATACGCAGTATTTT; cdr3_aa: CASSYSVTTGASTDTQYF
cdr3_length: 15; d_call: .; j_call: TRBJ2-5; clone_size: many; v_call: TRBV2; cdr3_nt: TGTGCCAGCAGTGAAGAGGCGGCAGCTGAGACCGACCAGTACTTC; cdr3_aa: CASSEEAAAETDQYF
cdr3_length: 14; d_call: TRBD1; j_call: TRBJ1-5; clone_size: .; v_call: TRBV2; cdr3_nt: TGTGCCAGCAGATCCTCCGGGGCTCAGGGGGCCCAGCATTTT; cdr3_aa: CASRSSGAQGAQHF
cdr3_length: 19; d_call: TRBD1; j_call: TRBJ1-1; clone_size: few; v_call: TRBV29-1; cdr3_nt: TGCAGCGTTGAAAGGACAGGACAGATGATCCGCTTAATGAACACTGAAGCTTTCTTT; cdr3_aa: CSVERTGQMIRLMNTEAFF
cdr3_length: 16; d_call: .; j_call: TRBJ2-1; clone_size: many; v_call: TRBV27; cdr3_nt: TGTGCCAGCAGTGGGGACGGGAAGAGCTCCTACAATGAGCAGTTCTTC; cdr3_aa: CASSGDGKSSYNEQFF
cdr3_length: 15; d_call: TRBD2; j_call: TRBJ2-3; clone_size: .; v_call: TRBV12-3/TRBV12-4; cdr3_nt: TGTGCCAGCAGACCGCGACTAGCGGGAACCGATACGCAGTATTTT; cdr3_aa: CASRPRLAGTDTQYF
cdr3_length: 14; d_call: TRBD1; j_call: TRBJ1-5; clone_size: many; v_call: TRBV9; cdr3_nt: TGTGCCAGCAGTGTGACAGGGGGCAATCAGCCCCAGCATTTT; cdr3_aa: CASSVTGGNQPQHF
cdr3_length: 16; d_call: .; j_call: TRBJ1-2; clone_size: many; v_call: TRBV19; cdr3_nt: TGTGCCAGTAGTATCGGGACTCTCTATGCGAACTATGGCTACACCTTC; cdr3_aa: CASSIGTLYANYGYTF
cdr3_length: 15; d_call: .; j_call: TRBJ1-1; clone_size: .; v_call: TRBV18; cdr3_nt: TGTGCCAGCTCACCCGGACAAGGGGACCGTTCTGAAGCTTTCTTT; cdr3_aa: CASSPGQGDRSEAFF
cdr3_length: 14; d_call: .; j_call: TRBJ2-5; clone_size: many; v_call: TRBV11-1; cdr3_nt: TGTGCCAGCAGCTTAACTGGATCTTTCGAGACCCAGTACTTC; cdr3_aa: CASSLTGSFETQYF
cdr3_length: 14; d_call: .; j_call: TRBJ1-2; clone_size: many; v_call: TRBV28; cdr3_nt: TGTGCCAGCCCCGGGCCGGGGAGTGATCCGGGCTACACCTTC; cdr3_aa: CASPGPGSDPGYTF
cdr3_length: 16; d_call: .; j_call: TRBJ2-7; clone_size: many; v_call: TRBV20-1; cdr3_nt: TGCAGTGCTAGAGATCTCTGGAGCGGGTCCTCCTACGAGCAGTACTTC; cdr3_aa: CSARDLWSGSSYEQYF
cdr3_length: 18; d_call: .; j_call: TRBJ2-1; clone_size: few; v_call: TRBV5-1; cdr3_nt: TGCGCCAGCAGGCCGGAGATAGCGGTCCGAAGCTCCTACAATGAGCAGTTCTTC; cdr3_aa: CASRPEIAVRSSYNEQFF
cdr3_length: 15; d_call: .; j_call: TRBJ1-2; clone_size: few; v_call: TRBV5-1; cdr3_nt: TGCGCCAGCAGCCCCGGGATAGCAGGCAAATACGGCTACACCTTC; cdr3_aa: CASSPGIAGKYGYTF
cdr3_length: 12; d_call: .; j_call: TRBJ2-1; clone_size: .; v_call: TRBV7-9; cdr3_nt: TGTGCCAGCAGCTTAGGTAGCGGAACGGTCTTCTTC; cdr3_aa: CASSLGSGTVFF
cdr3_length: 14; d_call: .; j_call: TRBJ1-1; clone_size: many; v_call: TRBV11-2; cdr3_nt: TGTGCCAGCAGCTTAATGGGGGCGCCCATCGAAGCTTTCTTT; cdr3_aa: CASSLMGAPIEAFF
cdr3_length: 15; d_call: .; j_call: TRBJ2-7; clone_size: .; v_call: TRBV28; cdr3_nt: TGTGCCAGCAGCCCCGCCGGGACACTCGAATACGAGCAGTACTTC; cdr3_aa: CASSPAGTLEYEQYF
cdr3_length: 16; d_call: TRBD1; j_call: TRBJ1-3; clone_size: .; v_call: TRBV19; cdr3_nt: TGTGCCAGTAGTGTCAACAGGGGAATTTCTGGAAACACCATATATTTT; cdr3_aa: CASSVNRGISGNTIYF